What follows is one TCR beta chain and its context. The data originate from a study of control samples from healthy donors and cancer patients. Clones were sequenced by immunoSEQ multiplex PCR, and TCRdb holds only the in-frame ones, with some missing. The table shows some 20,000 clones, with around 85% occurring only once. From germline, CDR1 is SGHVS and CDR2 FQNEAQ. The CDR3 has 14 amino acids. V dropped 2 bases and J dropped 1 base, with 8 bases sitting between them. The V and J genes are TRBV7-8 and TRBJ1-1; D unclear. Sequenced input: PBMCs. This receptor was taken from a man between 60 and 75 years old with head and neck cancer. The CDR3 here is CASSLYMGNTEAFF. CDR3 DNA: TGTGCCAGCAGCTTATATATGGGGAACACTGAAGCTTTCTTT.